This T cell receptor beta chain was retrieved from a study of T cells after yellow fever vaccination. The CDR3 is 13 residues long. Germline CDR1 ENHRY, CDR2 SYGVKD. V lost 8 bases and J lost 4; bases outside the gene matches: 6. The table lists this clonotype with a few counts. The antigen is not known. Study findings and constraints: Re-detected after boosting: most primary clones, 95% to 98% of CD4 and 75% to 90% of CD8. Overlap between CD4 and CD8 compartments was detected for a small share of clonotypes. Repertoires sorted by FACS could include abundant clonotypes that are contaminants from the bulk population.

Making TCR cDNA involved 5'RACE template switching, which added UMIs and a universal primer site. TCRdb called the 5' RACE reads again in MiXCR, with one record for every CDR3 protein. The table shows under 550,000 distinct CDR3 sequences, with 21% occurring only once. Sequenced here: PBMCs, sampled 21 days after the first yellow fever vaccination. The chain couples TRBV10-3 to TRBJ2-5, with TRBD1 matching 8 bases. The TCR comes from a man aged 18 to 29 who received the YFV17D yellow fever vaccine. CDR3 residues: CAISGQGVETQYF. In DNA form, the CDR3 reads TGTGCCATCTCCGGACAGGGTGTAGAGACCCAGTACTTC.